Listed here are 24 T cell receptor beta chains from one sample, sequenced in a study of vaccination effects on CD4 cells after COVID-19 (dated by TCRdb to 2021 to 2024). In the ViraFEST assay, PBMC were stimulated with viral peptide pools, and antigen-specific CD4+ T cell clonotypes were then identified by expansion using TCR sequencing. After more than 9 days of culture, CD4+ T cells were isolated with the EasySep CD4+ T cell isolation kit. Receptor libraries were prepared by the immunoSEQ multiplex PCR assay. TCRdb carries this immuneACCESS record with in-frame sequences only. Its versions omit some clonotypes, under half of them owing to an unresolved V gene in the studies checked, with the rest unexplained. Counted in this sample were more than 50,000 clones; 81% of them appeared once. The top ten hold over 2% of the sample. These receptors lack a known antigen. The specimen was CD4+ T cells from PBMCs cultured with HCoV-229E spike peptides, collected before COVID-19 vaccination. What this sample's cell subset or site label stands for: HCoV-229E spike overlapping peptide pool stimulation. These receptors all come from a human donor who received a COVID-19 vaccine.

The J gene is TRBJ1-5, the V gene TRBV5-4; D remains ambiguous. Per the germline V gene, CDR1 is SGHNT and CDR2 is YYREEE (reference sequence). There are 13 residues in the CDR3. V lost 3 bases, J lost 1 base, and 5 bases lay in between. CDR3 residues: CASSSDSNQPQHF. For the CDR3, the DNA is TGTGCCAGCAGCTCCGACAGCAATCAGCCCCAGCATTTT.

This chain links TRBV11-1 with TRBJ2-4; 7 nucleotides agree with TRBD2. J gave up 5 bases and V 2 bases, and 3 bases lay outside the gene matches. This CDR3 has 14 amino acids. Looked up from germline, CDR1 is SGHAT and CDR2 is FQDESV (reference sequence). The chain's CDR3 is CASSLWGGENIQYF. The CDR3 nucleotides read TGTGCCAGCAGCTTATGGGGAGGGGAAAACATTCAGTACTTC.

The genes are TRBV7-9 and TRBJ1-1; TRBD1 matches 8 bases. The CDR3 runs to 14 residues. Germline V gives CDR1 SEHNR, CDR2 FQNEAQ (reference sequence). V gave up 5 bases and J gave up 3 bases; unmatched junction bases: 5. CDR3 nucleotide sequence: TGTGCCAGCAGCCCCGGGACAGGCGACACTGAAGCTTTCTTT. Translating it yields CASSPGTGDTEAFF.

The V and J genes are TRBV6-4 and TRBJ2-3, with a weak D call TRBD1 (7 bases). The CDR3 runs 15 residues. Trimming cost V 4 bases and J 0 bases, with 11 bases left between them. Germline V lookup: CDR1 MRHNA, CDR2 SNTAGT. CDR3 nucleotide sequence: TGTGCCAGCAGTGCGACAGGGACTAGCACAGATACGCAGTATTTT. This translates into CASSATGTSTDTQYF.

V usage is TRBV5-1 and J usage is TRBJ1-3; possible D gene TRBD1, 6 bases. The V end lost 3 bases, the J end lost 2 bases, and 12 bases lay between the germline ends. Germline V CDR1 and CDR2: SGHRS, YFSETQ. CDR3 length equals 15 residues. DNA of the CDR3: TGCGCCAGCAGCTCCACGGGGGCGGCTGGAAACACCATATATTTT. It is translated as CASSSTGAAGNTIYF.

This rearrangement joins TRBV2 to TRBJ1-2; TRBD1 matches 11 bases. J was trimmed by 4 bases and V by 4 bases; bases with no gene match: 2. The CDR3 has 14 amino acids. Germline V gene sequence: CDR1 SNHLY, CDR2 FYNNEI. CDR3 sequence: CASSAGTGGYGYTF. DNA for the CDR3: TGTGCCAGCAGTGCAGGGACAGGGGGCTATGGCTACACCTTC.

The chain has TRBV5-1 and TRBJ2-5; D is ambiguous. This CDR3 has 13 residues. V was shortened by 4 bases and J by 2 bases, with 9 bases between the two germline ends. CDR1 and CDR2 (germline): SGHRS, YFSETQ. This CDR3 is CASSETVQETQYF. The CDR3 nucleotides are TGCGCCAGCAGCGAGACTGTACAAGAGACCCAGTACTTC.

The CDR3 DNA is TGTGCCAGCAGCCAAAACCGGGGCAATGAGCAGTTCTTC. Translation: CASSQNRGNEQFF. The chain links TRBV3-1 (or the pseudogene TRBV3-2) to TRBJ2-1, with D tentatively TRBD2 (5 bases). Looked up from germline, CDR1 is LGHDT and CDR2 is YNNKEL (reference sequence). V lost 2 bases and J lost 6, with 8 bases in between. The CDR3 totals 13 residues.

The chain uses TRBV19 and TRBJ1-3, with 9 bases fitting TRBD1. From germline, CDR1 is LNHDA and CDR2 SQIVND (reference sequence). The length of the CDR3 is 17 residues. In DNA form, the CDR3 reads TGTGCAACCTCGCCCCCGGGACAGGGCCTTCCTGGAAACACCATATATTTT. It is translated as CATSPPGQGLPGNTIYF.

The CDR3 protein is CASSPNYQETQYF. For the CDR3, the DNA is TGTGCCAGCAGCCCTAACTACCAAGAGACCCAGTACTTC. V usage is TRBV7-3 and J usage is TRBJ2-5; D call uncertain. Between the trimmed V and J ends, which lost 5 bases and 0 bases, there was a span of 7 bases. Germline loops: CDR1 SGHTA, CDR2 FQGTGA. The CDR3 extends over 13 amino acids.

The gene calls are TRBV19 and TRBJ2-1, with TRBD2 matching 7 bases. V lost 1 base and J lost 0; bases outside the gene matches: 6. The CDR3 covers 17 residues. Germline V gene sequence: CDR1 LNHDA, CDR2 SQIVND (reference sequence). CDR3 sequence reads: CASSIGVAGVSYNEQFF. The CDR3 DNA is TGTGCCAGTAGTATAGGTGTGGCGGGGGTCTCCTACAATGAGCAGTTCTTC.

This sequence joins TRBV13 and TRBJ2-5; 10 bases agree with TRBD2. This CDR3 has 15 amino acids. V was pared by 5 bases and J by 1 base, with 4 bases of the junction left unmatched. Germline CDR1 and CDR2: PRHDT and FYEKMQ (reference sequence). CDR3 sequence (DNA): TGTGCCAGCAGCATAGCGGGGGGAATCCAAGAGACCCAGTACTTC. Residues: CASSIAGGIQETQYF. Using reference TRBV13 and TRBJ2-5 for the parts outside the CDR3, the full variable domain is AAGVIQSPRHLIKEKRETATLKCYPIPRHDTVYWYQQGPGQDPQFLISFYEKMQSDKGSIPDRFSAQQFSDYHSELNMSSLELGDSALYFCASSIAGGIQETQYFGPGTRLLVL.

CDR3: CASSFGRGGVQYF. As DNA, the CDR3 is TGTGCCAGCAGTTTTGGGCGGGGGGGAGTTCAGTACTTC. The chain joins TRBV28 to TRBJ2-4; TRBD2 matches 9 bases. V gave up 3 bases and J gave up 11 bases; unmatched junction bases: 5. Germline V gene data show CDR1 as MDHEN and CDR2 as SYDVKM. This CDR3 comprises 13 residues.

The chain links TRBV24-1 to TRBJ2-7; D remains ambiguous. Germline V CDR1 and CDR2: KGHDR, SFDVKD. CDR3 size: 12 residues. The V end lost 5 bases, the J end lost 3 bases, and 7 bases lay between the germline ends. The CDR3 is CATSVQLYEQYV. Here the CDR3 DNA reads TGTGCCACCAGTGTACAGCTCTACGAGCAGTACGTC.

This clone was detected only once. The chain has TRBV6-2 or TRBV6-3 and TRBJ2-6; TRBD2 matches 12 bases. The CDR3 is 19 residues long. Germline CDR1 reads MNHEY; CDR2 reads SVGEGT. Germline trimming cut 0 bases from V and 0 bases from J; bases unmatched to any gene: 3. CDR3 protein: CASSYSLAGGLSGANVLTF. The DNA for the CDR3 is TGTGCCAGCAGTTACTCGCTAGCGGGGGGGCTCTCTGGGGCCAACGTCCTGACTTTC.

The gene calls are TRBV9 and TRBJ2-1, with 10 bases aligning to TRBD2. The length of the CDR3 is 15 residues. Trimming removed 3 bases from V and 3 bases from J; junction bases left unmatched: 3. Per germline, CDR1 SGDLS and CDR2 YYNGEE. The CDR3 nucleotides read TGTGCCAGCAGCGGGCAGCGGGGGGGCTACAATGAGCAGTTCTTC. Translated, it gives CASSGQRGGYNEQFF.

The V gene is TRBV30, the J gene TRBJ1-5; no clear D gene. CDR1 is GTSNPN and CDR2 is SVGIG in the germline V gene (reference sequence). V was pared by 3 bases and J by 6 bases, with 12 bases between. The CDR3 consists of 13 residues. This chain's CDR3 is CAWSTGKGQPQHF. The CDR3 bases are TGTGCCTGGAGCACCGGGAAGGGTCAGCCCCAGCATTTT.

The rearrangement links TRBV7-3 to TRBJ2-1; 7 bases are a match to TRBD1. Germline trimming cut 3 bases from V and 4 bases from J; bases unmatched to any gene: 6. In germline, CDR1 is SGHTA, CDR2 FQGTGA. CDR3 size: 15 residues. CDR3 DNA: TGTGCCAGCAGCTTGAACAGGGGCGAATACAATGAGCAGTTCTTC. Translation: CASSLNRGEYNEQFF.

This clone came up a few times. This chain uses TRBV6-2 or TRBV6-3 with TRBJ2-1, with a weak D call TRBD2 (6 bases). The germline V and J ends were trimmed by 2 bases and 9 bases, with 14 bases remaining between them. The CDR3 has 14 amino acids. CDR1 is MNHEY and CDR2 is SVGEGT in the germline V gene. The CDR3 protein is CASSYGGSRSEQFF. Here the CDR3 DNA reads TGTGCCAGCAGTTACGGGGGGTCTCGGAGTGAGCAGTTCTTC.

This clone was detected a few times. V usage is TRBV15 and J usage is TRBJ2-1; D remains ambiguous. The CDR3 sequence is 13 residues long. The germline gives CDR1 LNHNV, CDR2 YYDKDF (reference sequence). V lost 5 bases and J 4 bases, leaving 9 bases between the germline ends. The CDR3 reads CATSPAGYNEQFF. The DNA for the CDR3 is TGTGCCACCAGCCCCGCCGGGTACAATGAGCAGTTCTTC.

The rearrangement uses TRBV10-2 and TRBJ2-5; 10 positions agree with TRBD1. V lost 7 bases and J lost 4; bases outside the gene matches: 9. The germline V gene has CDR1 WSHSY and CDR2 SAAADI. The CDR3 spans 15 residues. In DNA form, the CDR3 reads TGCGCCAGCATAAGGGACAGGGGAGGCCGAGAGACCCAGTACTTC. Its protein is CASIRDRGGRETQYF.

The chain combines TRBV2 with TRBJ1-5, with 7 bases identical to TRBD1. Germline CDR1 SNHLY, CDR2 FYNNEI. The CDR3 length is 14 residues. The junction had 5 bases not matched to a gene; V was cut back by 1 base and J by 8 bases. CDR3 loop: CASSEVTGAKPQHF. DNA of the CDR3: TGTGCCAGCAGTGAAGTCACAGGGGCGAAGCCCCAGCATTTT.

This clone has just one count. In DNA, the CDR3 is TGCGCCAGCAGCCAAGTCCCCTTGGACAGGGTGAAGGGTGGCTACACCTTC. It specifies CASSQVPLDRVKGGYTF. The chain has TRBV4-3 and TRBJ1-2, with 8 bases aligning to TRBD1. V was clipped by 1 base and J by 7 bases; unmatched bases: 14. Germline V gene lookup returns CDR1 LGHNA and CDR2 YSLEER. The CDR3 runs to 17 residues.

The CDR3 nucleotides read TGTGCCAGCAGCCGATTACAGTACCAAGAGACCCAGTACTTC. It yields the protein CASSRLQYQETQYF. V usage is TRBV7-9 and J usage is TRBJ2-5; D unclear. The length of the CDR3 is 14 residues. CDR1 is SEHNR and CDR2 is FQNEAQ in the germline V gene (reference sequence). V lost 5 bases and J 0 bases, leaving 10 bases between the germline ends.